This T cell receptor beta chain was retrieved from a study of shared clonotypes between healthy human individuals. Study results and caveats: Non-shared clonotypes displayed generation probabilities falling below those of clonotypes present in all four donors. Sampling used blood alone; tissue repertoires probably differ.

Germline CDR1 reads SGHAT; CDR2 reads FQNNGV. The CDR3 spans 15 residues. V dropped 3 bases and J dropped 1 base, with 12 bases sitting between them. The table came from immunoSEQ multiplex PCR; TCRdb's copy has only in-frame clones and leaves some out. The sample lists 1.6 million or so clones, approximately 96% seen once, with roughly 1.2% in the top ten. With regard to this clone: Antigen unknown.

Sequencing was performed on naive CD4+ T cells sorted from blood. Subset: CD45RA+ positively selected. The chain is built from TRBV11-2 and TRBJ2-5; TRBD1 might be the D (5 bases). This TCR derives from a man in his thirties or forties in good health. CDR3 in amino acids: CASSFPSGSQETQYF. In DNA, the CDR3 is TGTGCCAGCAGCTTCCCCTCAGGGTCCCAAGAGACCCAGTACTTC.